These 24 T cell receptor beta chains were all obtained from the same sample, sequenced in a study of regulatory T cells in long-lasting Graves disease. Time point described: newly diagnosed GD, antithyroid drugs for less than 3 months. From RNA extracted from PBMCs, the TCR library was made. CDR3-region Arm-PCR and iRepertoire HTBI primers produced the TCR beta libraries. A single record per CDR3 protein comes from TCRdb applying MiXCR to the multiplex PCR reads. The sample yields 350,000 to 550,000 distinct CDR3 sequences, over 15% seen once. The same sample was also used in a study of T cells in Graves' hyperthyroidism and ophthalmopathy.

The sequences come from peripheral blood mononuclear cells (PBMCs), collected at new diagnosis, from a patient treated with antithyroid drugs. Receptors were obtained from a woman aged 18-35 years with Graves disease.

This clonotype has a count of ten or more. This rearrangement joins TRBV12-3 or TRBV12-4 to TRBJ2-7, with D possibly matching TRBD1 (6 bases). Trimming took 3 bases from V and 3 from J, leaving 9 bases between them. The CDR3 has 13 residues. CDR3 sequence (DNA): TGTGCCAGCAGTTTTTCAGGGGACTACGAGCAGTACTTC. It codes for CASSFSGDYEQYF.

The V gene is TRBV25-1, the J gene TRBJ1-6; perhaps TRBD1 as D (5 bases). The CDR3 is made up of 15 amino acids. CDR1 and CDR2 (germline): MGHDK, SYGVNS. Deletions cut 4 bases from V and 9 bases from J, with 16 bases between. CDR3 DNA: TGTGCCAGCAGTGTTGGACATCCAAGGGGTTCACCCCTCCACTTT. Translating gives CASSVGHPRGSPLHF. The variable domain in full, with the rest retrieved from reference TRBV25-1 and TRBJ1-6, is EADIYQTPRYLVIGTGKKITLECSQTMGHDKMYWYQQDPGMELHLIHYSYGVNSTEKGDLSSESTVSRIRTEHFPLTLESARPSHTSQYLCASSVGHPRGSPLHFGNGTRLTVT.

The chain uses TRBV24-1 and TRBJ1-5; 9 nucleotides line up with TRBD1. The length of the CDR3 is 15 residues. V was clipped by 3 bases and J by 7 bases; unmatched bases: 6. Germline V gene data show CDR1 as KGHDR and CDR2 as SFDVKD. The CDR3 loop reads CATSDGGTGRQPQHF. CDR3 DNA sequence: TGTGCCACCAGTGATGGTGGGACAGGGAGGCAGCCCCAGCATTTT.

CDR3 DNA sequence: TGTGCCAGCAGCCACACCCCGACGAGGGAACTAAGCTCCTACGAGCAGTACTTC. Protein: CASSHTPTRELSSYEQYF. The rearrangement links TRBV13 to TRBJ2-7; possibly TRBD2 for D (5 bases). Germline V lookup: CDR1 PRHDT, CDR2 FYEKMQ (reference sequence). Deletions cut 5 bases from V and 0 bases from J, with 23 bases between. CDR3 size: 18 residues.

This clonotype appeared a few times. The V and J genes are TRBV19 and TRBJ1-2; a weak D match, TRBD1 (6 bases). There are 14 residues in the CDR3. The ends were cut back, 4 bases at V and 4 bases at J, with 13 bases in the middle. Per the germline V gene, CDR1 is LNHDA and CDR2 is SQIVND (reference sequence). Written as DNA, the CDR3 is TGTGCCAGTAGTACACAAAGGACAGTCTATGGCTACACCTTC. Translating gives CASSTQRTVYGYTF.

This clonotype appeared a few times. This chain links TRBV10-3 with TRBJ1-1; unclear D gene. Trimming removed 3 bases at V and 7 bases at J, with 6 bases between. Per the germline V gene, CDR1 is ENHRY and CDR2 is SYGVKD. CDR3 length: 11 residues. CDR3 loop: CAISDAIEAFF. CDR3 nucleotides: TGTGCCATCAGTGATGCTATTGAAGCTTTCTTT.

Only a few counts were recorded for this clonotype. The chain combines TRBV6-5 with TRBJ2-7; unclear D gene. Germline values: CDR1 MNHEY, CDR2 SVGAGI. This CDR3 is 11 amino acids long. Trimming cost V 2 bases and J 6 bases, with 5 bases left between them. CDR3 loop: CASSYGPEQYF. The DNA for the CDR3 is TGTGCCAGCAGTTACGGCCCCGAGCAGTACTTC.

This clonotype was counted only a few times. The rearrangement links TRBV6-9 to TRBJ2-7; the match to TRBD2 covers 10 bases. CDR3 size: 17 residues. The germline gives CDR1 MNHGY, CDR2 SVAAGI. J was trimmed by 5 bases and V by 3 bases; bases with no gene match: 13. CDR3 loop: CASSYRAGGPSVDEQYF. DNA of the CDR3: TGTGCCAGCAGTTACCGAGCGGGAGGGCCCTCCGTCGACGAGCAGTACTTC.

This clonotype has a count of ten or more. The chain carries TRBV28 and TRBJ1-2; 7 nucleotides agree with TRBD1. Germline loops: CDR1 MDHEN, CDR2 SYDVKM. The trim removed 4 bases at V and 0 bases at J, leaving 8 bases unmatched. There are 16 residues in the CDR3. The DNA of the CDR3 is TGTGCCAGCAGTTCACCGGGACAGCGCACTAACTATGGCTACACCTTC. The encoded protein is CASSSPGQRTNYGYTF.

CDR3 sequence (DNA): TGCGCCAGCAGCCAAGACAGGGTCAACACAGATACGCAGTATTTT. This sequence encodes CASSQDRVNTDTQYF. The rearrangement uses TRBV4-3 and TRBJ2-3, with D possibly matching TRBD1 (5 bases). The CDR3 is made up of 15 amino acids. V dropped 0 bases and J dropped 2 bases, with 9 bases sitting between them. Germline-derived CDR1 and CDR2 are LGHNA and YSLEER.

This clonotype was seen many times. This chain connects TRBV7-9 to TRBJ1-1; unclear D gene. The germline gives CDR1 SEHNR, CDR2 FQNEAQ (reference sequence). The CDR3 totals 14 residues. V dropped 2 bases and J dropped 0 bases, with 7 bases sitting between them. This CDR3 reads CASSLRIMNTEAFF. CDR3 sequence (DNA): TGTGCCAGCAGCTTACGGATCATGAACACTGAAGCTTTCTTT.

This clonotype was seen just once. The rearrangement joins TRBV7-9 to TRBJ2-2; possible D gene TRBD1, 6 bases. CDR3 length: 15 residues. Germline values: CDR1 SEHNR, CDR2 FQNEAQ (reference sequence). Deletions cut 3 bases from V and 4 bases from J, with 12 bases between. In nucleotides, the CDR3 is TGTGCCAGCAGCTTCGCAGGGGCCCGCACCGGGGAGCTGTTTTTT. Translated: CASSFAGARTGELFF. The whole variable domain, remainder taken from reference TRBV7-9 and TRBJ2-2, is DTGVSQNPRHKITKRGQNVTFRCDPISEHNRLYWYRQTLGQGPEFLTYFQNEAQLEKSRLLSDRFSAERPKGSFSTLEIQRTEQGDSAMYLCASSFAGARTGELFFGEGSRLTVL.

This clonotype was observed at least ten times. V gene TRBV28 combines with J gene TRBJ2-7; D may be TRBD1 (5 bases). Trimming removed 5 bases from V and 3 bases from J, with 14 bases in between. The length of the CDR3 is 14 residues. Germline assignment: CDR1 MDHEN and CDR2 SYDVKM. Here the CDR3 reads CASSGHSDVYEQYF. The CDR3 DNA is TGTGCCAGCAGTGGACATTCCGATGTCTACGAGCAGTACTTC.

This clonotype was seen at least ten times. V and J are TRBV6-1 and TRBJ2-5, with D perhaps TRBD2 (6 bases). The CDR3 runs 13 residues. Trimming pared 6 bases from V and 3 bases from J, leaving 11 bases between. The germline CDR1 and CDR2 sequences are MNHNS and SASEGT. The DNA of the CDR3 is TGTGCCAGCAGGGTTAGCGGAAAAGAGACCCAGTACTTC. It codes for CASRVSGKETQYF.

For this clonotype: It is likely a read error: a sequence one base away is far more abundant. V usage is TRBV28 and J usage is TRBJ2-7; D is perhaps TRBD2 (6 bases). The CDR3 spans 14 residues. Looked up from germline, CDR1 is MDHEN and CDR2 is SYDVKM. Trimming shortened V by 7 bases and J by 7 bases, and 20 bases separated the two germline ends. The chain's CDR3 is CASKASDSYNEQYF. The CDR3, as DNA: TGTGCCAGCAAGGCTAGCGACTCCTACAATGAGCAGTACTTC.

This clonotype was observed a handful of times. The CDR3 loop reads CASSVLSGANYF. CDR3 nucleotide sequence: TGTGCCAGCAGTGTACTTAGCGGAGCCAACTACTTC. The gene calls are TRBV2 and TRBJ2-7, with a possible D match to TRBD2 (6 bases). There are 12 residues in the CDR3. CDR1 SNHLY and CDR2 FYNNEI come from the germline V gene. V lost 4 bases and J lost 13, with 17 bases in between.

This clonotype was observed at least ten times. CDR3 amino acids: CAWSVGQGAYEQYF. CDR3 DNA: TGTGCCTGGAGTGTAGGTCAGGGTGCCTACGAGCAGTACTTC. J is TRBJ2-7 and V is TRBV30; D perhaps matches TRBD1 (5 bases). The V gene lost 0 bases and the J gene lost 2 bases, with 11 bases spanning the gap. CDR1 and CDR2 (germline): GTSNPN, SVGIG (reference sequence). The CDR3 totals 14 residues.

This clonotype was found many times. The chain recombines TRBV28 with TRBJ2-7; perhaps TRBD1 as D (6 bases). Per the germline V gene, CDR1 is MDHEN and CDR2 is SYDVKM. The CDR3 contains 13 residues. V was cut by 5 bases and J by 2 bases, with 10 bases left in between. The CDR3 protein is CASSPGAAYEQYF. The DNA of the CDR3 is TGTGCCAGCAGTCCAGGGGCCGCCTACGAGCAGTACTTC.

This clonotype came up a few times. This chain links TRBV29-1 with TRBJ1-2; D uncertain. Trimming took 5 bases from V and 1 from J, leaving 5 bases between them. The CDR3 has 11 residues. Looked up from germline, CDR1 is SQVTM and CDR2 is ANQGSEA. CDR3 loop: CSVTVNYGYTF. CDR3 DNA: TGCAGCGTTACAGTTAACTATGGCTACACCTTC.

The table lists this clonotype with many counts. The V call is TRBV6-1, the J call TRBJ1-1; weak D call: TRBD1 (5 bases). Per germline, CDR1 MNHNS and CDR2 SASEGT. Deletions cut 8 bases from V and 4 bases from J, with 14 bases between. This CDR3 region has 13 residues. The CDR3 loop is CASRAGVFTEAFF. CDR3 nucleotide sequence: TGTGCCAGCCGGGCGGGGGTCTTCACTGAAGCTTTCTTT.

The CDR3 DNA reads TGTGCCAGCAGCTTGCCGGAGGTTGGTAGCGGGGCTAGCACAGATACGCAGTATTTT. Its translation is CASSLPEVGSGASTDTQYF. This chain joins TRBV5-4 and TRBJ2-3; 8 bases fit TRBD2. This CDR3 comprises 19 residues. The germline V gene encodes CDR1 SGHNT and CDR2 YYREEE (reference sequence). V gave up 1 base and J gave up 0 bases; unmatched junction bases: 13.

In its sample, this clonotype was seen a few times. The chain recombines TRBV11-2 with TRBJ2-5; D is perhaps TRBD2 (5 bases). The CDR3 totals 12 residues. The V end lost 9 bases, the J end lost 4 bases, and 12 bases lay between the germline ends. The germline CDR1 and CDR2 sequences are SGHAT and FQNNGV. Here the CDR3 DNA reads TGTGCCAGTAGCGAGAGCAGAGAGACCCAGTACTTC. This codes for CASSESRETQYF. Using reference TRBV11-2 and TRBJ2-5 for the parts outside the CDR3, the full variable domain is EAGVAQSPRYKIIEKRQSVAFWCNPISGHATLYWYQQILGQGPKLLIQFQNNGVVDDSQLPKDRFSAERLKGVDSTLKIQPAKLEDSAVYLCASSESRETQYFGPGTRLLVL.

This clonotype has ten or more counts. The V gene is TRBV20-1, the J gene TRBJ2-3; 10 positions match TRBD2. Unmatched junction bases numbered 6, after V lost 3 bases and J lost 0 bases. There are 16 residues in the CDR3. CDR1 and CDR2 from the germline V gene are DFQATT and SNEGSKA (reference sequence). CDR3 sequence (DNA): TGCAGTGCTAGGGAAACTAGCGGGGTTAGCACAGATACGCAGTATTTT. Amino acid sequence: CSARETSGVSTDTQYF.

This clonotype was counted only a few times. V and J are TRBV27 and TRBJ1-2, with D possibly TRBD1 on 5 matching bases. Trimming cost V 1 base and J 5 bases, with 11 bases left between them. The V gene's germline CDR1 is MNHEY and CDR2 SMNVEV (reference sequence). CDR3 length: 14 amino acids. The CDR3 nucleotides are TGTGCCAGCAGTTTATTGGGGGTCGGGTATGGCTACACCTTC. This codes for CASSLLGVGYGYTF.